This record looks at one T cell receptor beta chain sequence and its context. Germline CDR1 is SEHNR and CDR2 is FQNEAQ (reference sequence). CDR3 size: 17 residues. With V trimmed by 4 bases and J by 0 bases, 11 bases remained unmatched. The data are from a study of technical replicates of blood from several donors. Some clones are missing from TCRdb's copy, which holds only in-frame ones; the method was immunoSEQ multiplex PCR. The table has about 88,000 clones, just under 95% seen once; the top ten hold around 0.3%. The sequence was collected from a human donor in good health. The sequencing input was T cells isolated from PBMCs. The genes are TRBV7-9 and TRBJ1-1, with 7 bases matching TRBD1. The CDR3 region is CASSSYPGGNLNTEAFF. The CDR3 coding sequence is TGTGCCAGCAGCTCCTACCCAGGGGGGAACCTGAACACTGAAGCTTTCTTT.